These 21 T cell receptor beta chains originate from one sample sequenced in a study of radiation and T cells in renal cell carcinoma. Assay: immunoSEQ multiplex PCR; the TCRdb copy retains only in-frame clones and omits some. The sample lists about 130,000 clones, 81% seen once, with 5.8% in the top ten. Time point of the sample: blood 2 weeks post-SBRT. Treatment specified: 15 Gy SBRT to primary tumor, nephrectomy 4 weeks later. The source was blood, collected from a patient whose treatment included radiotherapy and nephrectomy. The receptors here all came from a man in his fifties with renal cell carcinoma.

The rearrangement uses TRBV27 and TRBJ2-7, with D unclear. V was shortened by 0 bases and J by 2 bases, with 11 bases between the two germline ends. CDR1 is MNHEY and CDR2 is SMNVEV in the germline V gene (reference sequence). The CDR3 has 15 residues. CDR3 DNA sequence: TGTGCCAGCAGTTTATCTTTGGGTCGGGCCTACGAGCAGTACTTC. Amino acids: CASSLSLGRAYEQYF.

V usage is TRBV5-1 and J usage is TRBJ1-1; D possibly corresponds to TRBD1 (5 bases). The germline gives CDR1 SGHRS, CDR2 YFSETQ. V was clipped by 4 bases and J by 4 bases, with 11 bases between them. The CDR3 sequence is 13 residues long. The CDR3, as DNA: TGCGCCAGCAGCGACCCGGGGGTCACTGAAGCTTTCTTT. Translation gives CASSDPGVTEAFF.

The chain is built from TRBV18 and TRBJ1-2, with 8 nucleotides matching TRBD1. The trim removed 3 bases at V and 6 bases at J, leaving 12 bases unmatched. The CDR3 runs to 16 residues. Germline V gene data show CDR1 as KGHSH and CDR2 as LQKENI. CDR3 residues: CASSPLPQGAFDGYTF. CDR3 sequence (DNA): TGTGCCAGCTCACCCCTACCCCAGGGGGCGTTTGATGGCTACACCTTC.

The chain recombines TRBV2 with TRBJ2-1, with 11 bases matching TRBD2. Trimming removed 4 bases from V and 5 bases from J; junction bases left unmatched: 4. This CDR3 has 15 residues. Germline V gives CDR1 SNHLY, CDR2 FYNNEI. In DNA form, the CDR3 reads TGTGCCAGCAGTGGGTATAGCGGGGGGGACAATGAGCAGTTCTTC. Protein: CASSGYSGGDNEQFF.

This clone appeared a single time. The CDR3 sequence: CASRLAGTGLTYEQYF. The CDR3 bases are TGTGCCAGCAGGTTAGCCGGGACAGGGCTCACCTACGAGCAGTACTTC. The gene calls are TRBV5-8 and TRBJ2-7, with 9 bases fitting TRBD1. The germline V gene has CDR1 SGHTS and CDR2 YDEGEE. Trimming at V came to 5 bases and at J to 2 bases, leaving 11 bases not matched to a gene. The CDR3 is 16 amino acids.

This clone was seen only a few times. CDR3 residues: CASSQERHGNTEAFF. The CDR3 nucleotides read TGCGCCAGCAGCCAAGAGAGGCACGGGAACACTGAAGCTTTCTTT. The chain combines TRBV4-1 with TRBJ1-1; no definite D call. The CDR3 spans 15 residues. Trimming took off 0 bases at V and 1 base at J, with 9 bases between the two ends. CDR1 and CDR2 (germline): MGHRA, YSYEKL.

The rearrangement uses TRBV7-9 and TRBJ2-2; D remains ambiguous. CDR1 is SEHNR and CDR2 is FQNEAQ in the germline V gene (reference sequence). This CDR3 contains 14 residues. V gave up 2 bases and J gave up 3 bases, with 7 bases separating them. The DNA of the CDR3 is TGTGCCAGCAGCTTAAGCAGCTACACCGGGGAGCTGTTTTTT. This gives the protein CASSLSSYTGELFF.

This clone was seen a single time. The V gene is TRBV6-4, the J gene TRBJ1-2; 7 bases align to TRBD1. Germline-derived CDR1 and CDR2 are MRHNA and SNTAGT. V shed 6 bases, J shed 3 bases, and the junction held 7 bases outside the gene matches. The CDR3 is made up of 14 amino acids. CDR3 nucleotide sequence: TGTGCCAGCAGAGAGACAGGGTCGGACTATGGCTACACCTTC. It encodes CASRETGSDYGYTF.

The CDR3 nucleotides are TGTGCCAGCAGCCAAAACCCTGGAGTCGATAACGAGCAGTACTTC. It translates to CASSQNPGVDNEQYF. The chain employs TRBV7-2 and TRBJ2-7; D unresolved. CDR3 length: 15 residues. CDR1 is SGHTA, CDR2 FQGNSA, per germline. Trimming removed 5 bases from V and 5 bases from J, with 19 bases in between.

A word on this clone: Other DNA sequences in the sample encode the same CDR3. The gene calls are TRBV11-2 and TRBJ1-2; 8 bases are a match to TRBD1. V lost 5 bases and J lost 4; bases outside the gene matches: 3. Germline V gene data show CDR1 as SGHAT and CDR2 as FQNNGV. The CDR3 spans 13 residues. CDR3 residues: CASSPGQGYGYTF. The CDR3 bases are TGTGCCAGCAGCCCAGGACAGGGCTATGGCTACACCTTC.

The chain couples TRBV9 to TRBJ2-7; 7 bases map to TRBD2. Germline V gives CDR1 SGDLS, CDR2 YYNGEE. CDR3 size: 16 residues. Trimming took 3 bases from V and 7 from J; bases not matched to a gene: 16. CDR3 sequence (DNA): TGTGCCAGCAGCGGACCAGACGGCGGCGGGAGCAGGGAGCAGTACTTC. Protein product: CASSGPDGGGSREQYF.

The chain links TRBV9 to TRBJ2-2; TRBD2 matches at 9 bases. This CDR3 is built from 16 residues. Germline CDR1 and CDR2: SGDLS and YYNGEE. With V trimmed by 0 bases and J by 0 bases, 0 bases remained unmatched. CDR3 loop: CASSVGTSANTGELFF. In nucleotides, the CDR3 is TGTGCCAGCAGCGTAGGGACTAGCGCGAACACCGGGGAGCTGTTTTTT.

This clone has only a few counts. This rearrangement joins TRBV7-9 to TRBJ1-2, with D tentatively TRBD1 (5 bases). The length of the CDR3 is 12 residues. The V end lost 5 bases, the J end lost 9 bases, and 13 bases lay between the germline ends. Germline-derived CDR1 and CDR2 are SEHNR and FQNEAQ (reference sequence). The CDR3 DNA sequence: TGTGCCAGCAGCGTGGACAATATCCGCTACACCTTC. This gives the protein CASSVDNIRYTF. Based on the CDR3 plus reference TRBV7-9 and TRBJ1-2, the full variable domain is DTGVSQNPRHKITKRGQNVTFRCDPISEHNRLYWYRQTLGQGPEFLTYFQNEAQLEKSRLLSDRFSAERPKGSFSTLEIQRTEQGDSAMYLCASSVDNIRYTFGSGTRLTVV.

This clone was found a few times. V and J are TRBV5-1 and TRBJ2-5; 7 positions agree with TRBD1. With 3 bases clipped from V and 7 bases from J, the junction kept 6 bases outside the gene matches. Germline V gene sequence: CDR1 SGHRS, CDR2 YFSETQ. CDR3 size: 13 residues. CDR3 bases: TGCGCCAGCAGCTCCGGGACAGAGTGGACCCAGTACTTC. This sequence encodes CASSSGTEWTQYF.

This chain links TRBV5-1 with TRBJ2-3; no firm D call. V was shortened by 3 bases and J by 5 bases, with 10 bases between the two germline ends. The CDR3 sequence is 13 residues long. Germline CDR1 and CDR2: SGHRS and YFSETQ. The CDR3 sequence: CASSSAYGDTQYF. The CDR3 region has the DNA TGCGCCAGCAGCTCCGCATATGGAGATACGCAGTATTTT.

The J gene is TRBJ1-1, the V gene TRBV7-9, with D unresolved. Germline V gives CDR1 SEHNR, CDR2 FQNEAQ (reference sequence). Trimming pared 1 base from V and 1 base from J, leaving 7 bases between. The length of the CDR3 is 14 residues. The CDR3 coding sequence is TGTGCCAGCAGCTTAGGTGGCTGGAACACTGAAGCTTTCTTT. Amino acids: CASSLGGWNTEAFF. Based on the CDR3 plus reference TRBV7-9 and TRBJ1-1, the full variable domain is DTGVSQNPRHKITKRGQNVTFRCDPISEHNRLYWYRQTLGQGPEFLTYFQNEAQLEKSRLLSDRFSAERPKGSFSTLEIQRTEQGDSAMYLCASSLGGWNTEAFFGQGTRLTVV.

Of note for this clone: One end of the junction varies from germline; a read error may be responsible. The chain has TRBV7-7 and TRBJ2-5; 7 positions agree with TRBD1. The CDR3 totals 15 residues. In germline, CDR1 is SSHAT, CDR2 FNYEAQ (reference sequence). The DNA of the CDR3 is TGTGCTAGCAGCTTAGATTTGACAGGGTCGGAGACCCAGTACTTC. Its translation: CASSLDLTGSETQYF.

The chain joins TRBV10-1 to TRBJ2-3; no clear D. V was clipped by 3 bases and J by 4 bases, with 29 bases between them. The CDR3 is made up of 20 amino acids. Germline lookup yields CDR1 WNHNN and CDR2 SYGVQD (reference sequence). The CDR3, as DNA: TGCGCCAGCAGTGACAAGGCGAGAGGACCGACAAACCCCCCCCCAGATACGCAGTATTTT. Amino acid sequence: CASSDKARGPTNPPPDTQYF.

This chain links TRBV6-1 with TRBJ1-5; D is uncertain. V lost 5 bases to trimming and J lost 0 bases, with 8 bases between them. The CDR3 loop spans 14 amino acids. In germline, CDR1 is MNHNS, CDR2 SASEGT. This CDR3 is CASSSLGSNQPQHF. For the CDR3, the DNA is TGTGCCAGCAGTTCCTTGGGTAGCAATCAGCCCCAGCATTTT.

The gene calls are TRBV6-6 and TRBJ1-2; tentative D call: TRBD1 (5 bases). V was cut by 2 bases and J by 4 bases, with 11 bases left in between. This CDR3 is 14 amino acids long. Germline-derived CDR1 and CDR2 are MNHNY and SVGAGI (reference sequence). The CDR3: CASSYPQTAYGYTF. The DNA of the CDR3 is TGTGCCAGCAGTTACCCCCAGACAGCCTATGGCTACACCTTC.

The chain recombines TRBV11-2 with TRBJ1-1; D remains ambiguous. Germline CDR1 reads SGHAT; CDR2 reads FQNNGV. The CDR3 runs to 14 residues. The V end was cut by 5 bases, the J end by 4 bases, with 14 bases between. The CDR3: CASSQGQEVTEAFF. CDR3 bases: TGTGCCAGCAGCCAAGGGCAAGAGGTCACTGAAGCTTTCTTT.